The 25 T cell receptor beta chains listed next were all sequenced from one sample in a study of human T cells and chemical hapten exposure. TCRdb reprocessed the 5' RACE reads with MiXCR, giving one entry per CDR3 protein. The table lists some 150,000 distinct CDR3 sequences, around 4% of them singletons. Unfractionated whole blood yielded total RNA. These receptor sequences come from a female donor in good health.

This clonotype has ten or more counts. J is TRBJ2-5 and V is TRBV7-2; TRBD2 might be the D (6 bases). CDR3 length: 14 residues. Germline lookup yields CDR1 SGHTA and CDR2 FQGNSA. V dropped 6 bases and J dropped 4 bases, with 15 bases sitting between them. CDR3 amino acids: CASRQTGGAETQYF. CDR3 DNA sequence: TGTGCCAGCAGGCAGACTGGCGGGGCAGAGACCCAGTACTTC.

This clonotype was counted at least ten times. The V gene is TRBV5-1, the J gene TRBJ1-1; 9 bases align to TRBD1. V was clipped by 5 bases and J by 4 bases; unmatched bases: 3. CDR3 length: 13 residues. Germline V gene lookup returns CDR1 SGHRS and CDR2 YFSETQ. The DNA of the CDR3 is TGCGCCAGCAGGGGACAGGGTGGCACTGAAGCTTTCTTT. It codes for CASRGQGGTEAFF. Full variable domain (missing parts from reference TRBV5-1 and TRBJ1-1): KAGVTQTPRYLIKTRGQQVTLSCSPISGHRSVSWYQQTPGQGLQFLFEYFSETQRNKGNFPGRFSGRQFSNSRSEMNVSTLELGDSALYLCASRGQGGTEAFFGQGTRLTVV.

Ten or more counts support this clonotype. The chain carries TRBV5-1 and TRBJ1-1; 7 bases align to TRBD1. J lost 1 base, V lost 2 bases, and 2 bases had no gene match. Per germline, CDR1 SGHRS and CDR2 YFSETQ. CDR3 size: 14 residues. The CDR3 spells CASSFTGENTEAFF. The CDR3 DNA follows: TGCGCCAGCAGCTTCACAGGGGAGAACACTGAAGCTTTCTTT.

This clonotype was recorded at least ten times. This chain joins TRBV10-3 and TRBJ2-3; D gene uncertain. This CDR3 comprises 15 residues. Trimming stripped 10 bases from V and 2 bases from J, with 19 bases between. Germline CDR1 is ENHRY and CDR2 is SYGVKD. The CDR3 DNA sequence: TGTGCCACCAACCCAGGCAGCTTGATCACAGATACGCAGTATTTT. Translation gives CATNPGSLITDTQYF.

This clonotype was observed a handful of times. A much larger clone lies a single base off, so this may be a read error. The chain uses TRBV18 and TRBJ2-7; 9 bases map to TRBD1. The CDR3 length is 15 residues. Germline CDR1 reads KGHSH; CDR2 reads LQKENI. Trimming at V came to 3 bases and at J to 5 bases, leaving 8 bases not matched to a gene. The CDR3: CASSPAGTGYDEQYF. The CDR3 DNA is TGTGCCAGCTCACCGGCCGGGACAGGGTATGACGAGCAGTACTTC.

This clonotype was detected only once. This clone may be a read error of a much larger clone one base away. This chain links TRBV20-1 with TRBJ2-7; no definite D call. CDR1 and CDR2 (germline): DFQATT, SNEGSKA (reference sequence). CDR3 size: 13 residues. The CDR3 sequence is CSARGYGVYEQHF. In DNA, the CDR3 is TGCAGTGCTAGGGGATATGGAGTATACGAGCAGCACTTC.

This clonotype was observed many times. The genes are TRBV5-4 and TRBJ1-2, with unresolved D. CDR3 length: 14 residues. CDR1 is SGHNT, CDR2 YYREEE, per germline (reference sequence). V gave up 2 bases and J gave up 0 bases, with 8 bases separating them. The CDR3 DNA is TGTGCCAGCAGCTTCCGAACCCCTAACTATGGCTACACCTTC. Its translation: CASSFRTPNYGYTF. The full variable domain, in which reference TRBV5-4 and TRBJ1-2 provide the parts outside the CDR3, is ETGVTQSPTHLIKTRGQQVTLRCSSQSGHNTVSWYQQALGQGPQFIFQYYREEENGRGNFPPRFSGLQFPNYSSELNVNALELDDSALYLCASSFRTPNYGYTFGSGTRLTVV.

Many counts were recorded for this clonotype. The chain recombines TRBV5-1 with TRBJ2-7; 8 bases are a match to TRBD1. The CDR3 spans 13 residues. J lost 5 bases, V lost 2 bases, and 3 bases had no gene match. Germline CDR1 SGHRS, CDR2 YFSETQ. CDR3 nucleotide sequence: TGCGCCAGCAGCTTTGGGACAGGTAACGAGCAGTACTTC. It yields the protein CASSFGTGNEQYF.

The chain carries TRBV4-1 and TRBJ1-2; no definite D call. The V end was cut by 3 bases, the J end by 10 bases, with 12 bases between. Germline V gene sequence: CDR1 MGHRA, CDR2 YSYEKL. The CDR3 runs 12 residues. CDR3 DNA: TGCGCCAGCAGCCAGGATCAGCAGGTCTACACCTTC. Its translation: CASSQDQQVYTF.

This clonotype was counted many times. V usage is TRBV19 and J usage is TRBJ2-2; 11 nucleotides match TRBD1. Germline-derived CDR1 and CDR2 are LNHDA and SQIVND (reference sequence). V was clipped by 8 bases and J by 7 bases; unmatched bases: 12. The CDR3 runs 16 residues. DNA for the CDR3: TGTGCCAGTCGAACGCCGTGGACAGGGGGCCACGGGGAGCTGTTTTTT. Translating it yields CASRTPWTGGHGELFF. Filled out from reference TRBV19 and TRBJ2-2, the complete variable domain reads DGGITQSPKYLFRKEGQNVTLSCEQNLNHDAMYWYRQDPGQGLRLIYYSQIVNDFQKGDIAEGYSVSREKKESFPLTVTSAQKNPTAFYLCASRTPWTGGHGELFFGEGSRLTVL.

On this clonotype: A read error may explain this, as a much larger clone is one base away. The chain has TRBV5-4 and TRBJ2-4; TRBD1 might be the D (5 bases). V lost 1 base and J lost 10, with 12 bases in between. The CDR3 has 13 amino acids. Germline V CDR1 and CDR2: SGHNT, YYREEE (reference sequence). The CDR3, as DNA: TGTGCCAGCAGCTTGCAACAGGAAGGGATTCAGTACTTC. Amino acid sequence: CASSLQQEGIQYF.

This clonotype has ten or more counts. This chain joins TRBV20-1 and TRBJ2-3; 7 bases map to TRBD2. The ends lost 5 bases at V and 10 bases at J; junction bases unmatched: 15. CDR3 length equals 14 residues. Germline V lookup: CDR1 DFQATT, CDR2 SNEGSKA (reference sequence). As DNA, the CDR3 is TGCAGTGCTCCCCACACCCTAGCGGCGAGCGCGCAGTATTTT. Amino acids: CSAPHTLAASAQYF.

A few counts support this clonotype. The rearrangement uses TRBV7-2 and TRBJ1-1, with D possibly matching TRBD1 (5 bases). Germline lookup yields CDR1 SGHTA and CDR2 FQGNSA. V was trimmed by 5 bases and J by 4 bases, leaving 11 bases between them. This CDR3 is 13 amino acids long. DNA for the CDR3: TGTGCCAGCAGCCAGGGTTTCGGCACTGAAGCTTTCTTT. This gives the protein CASSQGFGTEAFF.

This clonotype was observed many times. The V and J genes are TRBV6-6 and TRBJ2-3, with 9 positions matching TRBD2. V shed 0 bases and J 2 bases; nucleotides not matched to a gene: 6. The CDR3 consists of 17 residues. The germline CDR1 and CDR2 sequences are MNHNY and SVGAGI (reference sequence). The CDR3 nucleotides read TGTGCCAGCAGTTACTCAAGGCTAGCGGGGTTCACAGATACGCAGTATTTT. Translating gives CASSYSRLAGFTDTQYF.

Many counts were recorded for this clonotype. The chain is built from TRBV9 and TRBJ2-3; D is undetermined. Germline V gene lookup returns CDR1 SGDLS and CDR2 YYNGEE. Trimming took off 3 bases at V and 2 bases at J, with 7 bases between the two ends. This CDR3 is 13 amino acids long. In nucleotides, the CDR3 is TGTGCCAGCAGCGCAGCCTTCACAGATACGCAGTATTTT. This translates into CASSAAFTDTQYF.

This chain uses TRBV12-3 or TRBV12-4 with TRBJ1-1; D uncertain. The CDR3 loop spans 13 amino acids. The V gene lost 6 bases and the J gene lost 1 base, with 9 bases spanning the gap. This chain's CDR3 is CASRRTTNTEAFF. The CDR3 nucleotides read TGTGCCAGCAGACGAACAACGAACACTGAAGCTTTCTTT.

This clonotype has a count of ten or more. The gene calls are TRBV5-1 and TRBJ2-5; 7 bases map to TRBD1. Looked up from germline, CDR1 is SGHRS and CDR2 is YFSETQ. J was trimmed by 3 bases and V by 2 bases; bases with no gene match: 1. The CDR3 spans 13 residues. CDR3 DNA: TGCGCCAGCAGCTTCCAGGGGGAAGAGACCCAGTACTTC. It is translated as CASSFQGEETQYF.

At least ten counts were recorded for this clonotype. The CDR3 spells CASSQELAGAPTYNEQFF. The CDR3 DNA reads as TGTGCCAGCAGCCAAGAGCTAGCGGGGGCCCCCACCTACAATGAGCAGTTCTTC. The chain has TRBV14 and TRBJ2-1, with 10 bases fitting TRBD2. Trimming at V came to 0 bases and at J to 2 bases, leaving 7 bases not matched to a gene. The CDR3 spans 18 residues. Germline V gives CDR1 SGHDN, CDR2 FVKESK. Full variable domain (outside the CDR3, taken from reference TRBV14 and TRBJ2-1): EAGVTQFPSHSVIEKGQTVTLRCDPISGHDNLYWYRRVMGKEIKFLLHFVKESKQDESGMPNNRFLAERTGGTYSTLKVQPAELEDSGVYFCASSQELAGAPTYNEQFFGPGTRLTVL.

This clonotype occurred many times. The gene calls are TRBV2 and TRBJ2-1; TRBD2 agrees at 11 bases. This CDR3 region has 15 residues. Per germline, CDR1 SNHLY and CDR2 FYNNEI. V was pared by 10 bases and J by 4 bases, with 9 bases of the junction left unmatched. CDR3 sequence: CAMPSGGMKYNEQFF. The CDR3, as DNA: TGTGCCATGCCTAGCGGGGGGATGAAATACAATGAGCAGTTCTTC.

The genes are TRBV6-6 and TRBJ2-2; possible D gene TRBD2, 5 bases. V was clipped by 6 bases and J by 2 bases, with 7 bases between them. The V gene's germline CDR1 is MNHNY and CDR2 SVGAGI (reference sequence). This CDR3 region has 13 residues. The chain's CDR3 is CASSRLNTGELFF. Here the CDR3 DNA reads TGTGCCAGCAGCCGACTAAACACCGGGGAGCTGTTTTTT.

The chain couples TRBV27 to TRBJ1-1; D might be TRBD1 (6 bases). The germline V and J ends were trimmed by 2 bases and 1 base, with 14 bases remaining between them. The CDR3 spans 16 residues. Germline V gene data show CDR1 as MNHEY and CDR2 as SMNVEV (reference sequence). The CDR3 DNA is TGTGCCAGCAGTTTAAGGGTCGGGACAACGAACACTGAAGCTTTCTTT. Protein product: CASSLRVGTTNTEAFF.

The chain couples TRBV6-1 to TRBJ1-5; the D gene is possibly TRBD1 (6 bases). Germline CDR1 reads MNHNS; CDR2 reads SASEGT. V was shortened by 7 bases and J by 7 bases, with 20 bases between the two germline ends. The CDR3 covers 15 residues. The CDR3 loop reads CASTEAGASRQPQHF. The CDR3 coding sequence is TGTGCCAGCACCGAGGCGGGGGCGAGTAGGCAGCCCCAGCATTTT.

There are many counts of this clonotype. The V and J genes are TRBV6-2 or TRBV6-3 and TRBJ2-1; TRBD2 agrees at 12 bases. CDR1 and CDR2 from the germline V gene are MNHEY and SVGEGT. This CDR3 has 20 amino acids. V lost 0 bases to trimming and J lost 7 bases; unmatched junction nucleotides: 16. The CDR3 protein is CASSYSIRPTSGGTWNEQFF. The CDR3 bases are TGTGCCAGCAGTTACTCAATCAGACCCACTAGCGGGGGGACATGGAATGAGCAGTTCTTC.

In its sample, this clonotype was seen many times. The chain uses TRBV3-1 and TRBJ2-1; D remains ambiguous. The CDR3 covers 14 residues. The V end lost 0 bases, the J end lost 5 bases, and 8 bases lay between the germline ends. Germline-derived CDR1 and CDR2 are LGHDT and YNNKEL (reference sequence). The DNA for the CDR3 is TGTGCCAGCAGCCAAGATGTTGGGGACAATGAGCAGTTCTTC. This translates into CASSQDVGDNEQFF.

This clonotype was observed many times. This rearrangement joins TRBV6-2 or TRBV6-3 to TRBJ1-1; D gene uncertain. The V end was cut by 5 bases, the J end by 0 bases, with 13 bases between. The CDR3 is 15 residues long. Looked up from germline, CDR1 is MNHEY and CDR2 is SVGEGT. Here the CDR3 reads CASSPGSLLNTEAFF. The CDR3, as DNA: TGTGCCAGCAGTCCTGGCAGCCTATTGAACACTGAAGCTTTCTTT.